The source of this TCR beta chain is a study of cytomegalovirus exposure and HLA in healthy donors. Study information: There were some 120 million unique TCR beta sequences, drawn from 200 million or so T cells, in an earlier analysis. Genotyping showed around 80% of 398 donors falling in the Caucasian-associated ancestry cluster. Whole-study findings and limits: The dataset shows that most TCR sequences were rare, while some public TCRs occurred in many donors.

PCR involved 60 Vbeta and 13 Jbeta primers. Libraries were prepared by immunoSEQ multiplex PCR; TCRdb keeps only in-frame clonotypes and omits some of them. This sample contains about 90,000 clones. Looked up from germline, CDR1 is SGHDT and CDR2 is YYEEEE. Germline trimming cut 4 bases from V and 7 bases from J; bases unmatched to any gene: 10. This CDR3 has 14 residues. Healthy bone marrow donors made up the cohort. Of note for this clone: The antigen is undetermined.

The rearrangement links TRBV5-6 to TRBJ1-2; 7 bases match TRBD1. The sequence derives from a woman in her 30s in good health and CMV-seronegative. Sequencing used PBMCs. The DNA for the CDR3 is TGTGCCAGCAGCAGACAGGGTACCTGGGGTGGCTACACCTTC. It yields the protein CASSRQGTWGGYTF.